This TCR beta chain was captured by sequencing in a study of blood T cell repertoires in COVID-19. Study information: PBMCs, B-cell-depleted T cells, or T cells were the source of the cDNA or gDNA that made up the material.

About this clone itself: No DNA is shown, since the ends of the CDR3 on it are uncertain; the CDR3 is the one TCRdb lists.

TCRdb keeps only in-frame clones here, not all; method: immunoSEQ multiplex PCR. The sample shows fewer than 300,000 clones, approximately 84% of them seen only once. The CDR3 spans 13 residues, counting both ends. The germline V gene has CDR1 MNHEY and CDR2 SMNVEV (reference sequence). The origin of this receptor is a human donor with COVID-19, enrolled during active disease. The donor label of this sample is uncertain. The sequencing input was peripheral blood. The genes are TRBV27 and TRBJ1-2; the table's D call, TRBD1, was not checked against the DNA. The CDR3: CASSRDTNYGCTF.